A single sample gave rise to the 14 T cell receptor beta chains below, sequenced in a study of persistence of HIV-infected CD4 T cells. The immunoSEQ assay was version 4, run in survey mode. Generated by immunoSEQ multiplex PCR, the TCRdb table keeps only in-frame clones and is missing some. The repertoire holds roughly 41,000 clones, with about nine tenths as singletons. This nonspecific control used anti-CD3/anti-CD28 bead stimulation of CD4+ T cells. Sorting of responding CD4+ T cells relied on upregulated CD40 ligand together with CD69. These TCRs are of unknown antigen specificity. Source: CD4+ T cells sorted from PBMCs after roughly 18-hour stimulation, taken from a patient who received antiretroviral therapy. The receptors shown here come from an adult man with HIV who was CMV-seropositive.

The V call is TRBV7-2, the J call TRBJ2-1; 11 bases map to TRBD2. This CDR3 is 17 amino acids long. CDR1 and CDR2 from the germline V gene are SGHTA and FQGNSA. V was clipped by 1 base and J by 0 bases; unmatched bases: 2. CDR3 loop: CASSLDTSGSSYNEQFF. The CDR3 DNA is TGTGCCAGCAGCTTAGATACTAGCGGGAGCTCCTACAATGAGCAGTTCTTC.

The chain combines TRBV27 with TRBJ2-1; D call uncertain. This CDR3 contains 13 residues. CDR1 is MNHEY and CDR2 is SMNVEV in the germline V gene (reference sequence). V was clipped by 2 bases and J by 4 bases, with 6 bases between them. Written as DNA, the CDR3 is TGTGCCAGCAGTTTAGGCCGATACAATGAGCAGTTCTTC. It is translated as CASSLGRYNEQFF.

V gene TRBV6-5 combines with J gene TRBJ2-3, with 9 nucleotides matching TRBD1. V lost 4 bases to trimming and J lost 4 bases; unmatched junction nucleotides: 6. The CDR3 runs 15 residues. Germline-derived CDR1 and CDR2 are MNHEY and SVGAGI. The CDR3 loop is CASSSPGQGADTQYF. The CDR3 DNA sequence: TGTGCCAGCAGTTCTCCGGGACAGGGCGCAGATACGCAGTATTTT.

The J gene is TRBJ2-5, the V gene TRBV2; D unresolved. The CDR3 is made up of 13 amino acids. V was clipped by 7 bases and J by 2 bases, with 11 bases between them. The germline CDR1 and CDR2 sequences are SNHLY and FYNNEI. The CDR3 loop is CASTLRWQETQYF. CDR3 nucleotides: TGTGCCAGCACCCTGCGGTGGCAAGAGACCCAGTACTTC.

This clone was observed a handful of times. This chain links TRBV2 with TRBJ2-1; 7 positions match TRBD2. The CDR3 has 15 residues. Germline CDR1 and CDR2: SNHLY and FYNNEI. With V trimmed by 5 bases and J by 0 bases, 4 bases remained unmatched. CDR3 sequence reads: CASSLAASSYNEQFF. The CDR3 DNA follows: TGTGCCAGCAGTCTAGCGGCATCCTCCTACAATGAGCAGTTCTTC.

This chain links TRBV27 with TRBJ1-2; 9 bases agree with TRBD1. This CDR3 is 16 amino acids long. With V trimmed by 5 bases and J by 8 bases, 15 bases remained unmatched. Germline values: CDR1 MNHEY, CDR2 SMNVEV (reference sequence). CDR3 DNA: TGTGCCAGCAGTGTCCAGGGACAGGGCTTTCGGTCCGGCTACACCTTC. The encoded protein is CASSVQGQGFRSGYTF.

This chain connects TRBV19 to TRBJ1-5; 10 positions match TRBD1. V was clipped by 5 bases and J by 0 bases; unmatched bases: 7. CDR1 and CDR2 from the germline V gene are LNHDA and SQIVND (reference sequence). The length of the CDR3 is 17 residues. Here the CDR3 reads CASSWDRGTDSNQPQHF. DNA of the CDR3: TGTGCCAGTAGTTGGGACAGGGGCACAGATAGCAATCAGCCCCAGCATTTT.

The V and J genes are TRBV27 and TRBJ1-1, with D unclear. The germline V gene encodes CDR1 MNHEY and CDR2 SMNVEV (reference sequence). The CDR3 sequence is 14 residues long. V lost 1 base, J lost 2 bases, and 8 bases lay in between. The CDR3 spells CASSLWESNTEAFF. The DNA for the CDR3 is TGTGCCAGCAGTTTATGGGAGTCTAACACTGAAGCTTTCTTT.

The chain employs TRBV2 and TRBJ1-4; 7 bases agree with TRBD1. Germline V gene sequence: CDR1 SNHLY, CDR2 FYNNEI. Trimming removed 3 bases from V and 7 bases from J; junction bases left unmatched: 8. The CDR3 is made up of 15 amino acids. The CDR3 region has the DNA TGTGCCAGCAGTGACGATGCAGGGGGAAGTGAAAAACTGTTTTTT. The encoded protein is CASSDDAGGSEKLFF.

This chain uses TRBV7-2 with TRBJ1-5, with D perhaps TRBD1 (5 bases). Trimming removed 5 bases at V and 2 bases at J, with 10 bases between. Per the germline V gene, CDR1 is SGHTA and CDR2 is FQGNSA. The CDR3 loop spans 14 amino acids. In nucleotides, the CDR3 is TGTGCCAGCAGCCCGGGGGTCGGCAATCAGCCCCAGCATTTT. Protein sequence: CASSPGVGNQPQHF.

This clone has a handful of counts. The V call is TRBV30, the J call TRBJ1-4; the D gene is possibly TRBD1 (5 bases). Germline V CDR1 and CDR2: GTSNPN, SVGIG (reference sequence). The CDR3 length is 16 residues. V was clipped by 2 bases and J by 0 bases, with 13 bases between them. CDR3 sequence reads: CAWSPGDFATNEKLFF. The CDR3 nucleotides read TGTGCCTGGAGTCCGGGGGACTTTGCAACTAATGAAAAACTGTTTTTT.

The gene calls are TRBV30 and TRBJ1-4; 8 nucleotides align to TRBD1. CDR1 and CDR2 (germline): GTSNPN, SVGIG (reference sequence). This CDR3 spans 13 amino acids. Unmatched junction bases numbered 4, after V lost 3 bases and J lost 7 bases. The CDR3 protein is CAWSRQGTEKLFF. The CDR3 nucleotides are TGTGCCTGGAGCCGACAGGGGACTGAAAAACTGTTTTTT.

This clone was seen only a few times. The V and J genes are TRBV5-1 and TRBJ2-7, with D maybe TRBD1 (6 bases). The germline CDR1 and CDR2 sequences are SGHRS and YFSETQ. V was pared by 3 bases and J by 7 bases, with 14 bases between. There are 13 residues in the CDR3. The CDR3 region has the DNA TGCGCCAGCAGCTCCCGGACAGCCTTGGAGCAGTACTTC. It translates to CASSSRTALEQYF.

The chain joins TRBV2 to TRBJ2-5; perhaps D is TRBD1 or TRBD2 (5 bases each). V dropped 7 bases and J dropped 4 bases, with 10 bases sitting between them. The CDR3 extends over 12 amino acids. Germline CDR1 SNHLY, CDR2 FYNNEI. CDR3 nucleotides: TGTGCCAGCACTACAGGAGGAGAGACCCAGTACTTC. Translated: CASTTGGETQYF.